By share, the clone carrying this T cell receptor (beta chain) counts as medium-sized. Other DNA sequences from this sample encode an identical CDR3 as well. TCRdb's table, derived via immunoSEQ multiplex PCR, lists solely in-frame clones and lacks some. The sample includes fewer than 6,000 clones, roughly two thirds seen only once; the top ten take roughly two thirds. This specimen comes from a study of OX40 agonist ivuxolimab in advanced cancers. The V gene lost 5 bases and the J gene lost 4 bases, with 13 bases spanning the gap. The V gene's germline CDR1 is MDHEN and CDR2 SYDVKM. The CDR3 spans 14 residues.

The chain recombines TRBV28 with TRBJ2-3, with a tentative D call TRBD1 (6 bases). The sequences come from CD4+ or CD8+ T cells sorted from blood, collected in a trial of the OX40 agonist ivuxolimab. The receptor was isolated from an adult with an advanced solid tumor such as melanoma, head and neck, liver or kidney cancer. CDR3 in DNA: TGTGCCAGCAGTCCACTTGAGGGGGCAGATACGCAGTATTTT. Its protein is CASSPLEGADTQYF.